This TCR beta chain emerged from a study of blood T cell repertoires in COVID-19. The data were produced by immunoSEQ multiplex PCR, yet TCRdb's version contains in-frame clones alone and is incomplete. The sample gives 300,000 to 400,000 clones, around 90% of which show up once; approximately 2.9% is in the top ten. The germline gives CDR1 MDHEN, CDR2 SYDVKM. The CDR3 is 17 residues long. V lost 6 bases and J lost 8; bases outside the gene matches: 19. The gene calls are TRBV28 and TRBJ2-1; 7 bases are a match to TRBD2. The clonotype comes from a woman between 25 and 40 years old with COVID-19, enrolled during active disease. The source material was peripheral blood. The CDR3 spells CASRPRTWTRPSHEQFF. DNA of the CDR3: TGTGCCAGCAGACCCCGAACGTGGACTAGACCCTCCCATGAGCAGTTCTTC.